This note documents a single T cell receptor (beta chain) sequence. Its matching antigen is unknown. The CDR3 length is 16 residues. Trimming left V 3 bases short and J 0 bases short, with 14 bases between. CDR1 MDHEN and CDR2 SYDVKM come from the germline V gene. This sample was taken from a study of OX40 agonist ivuxolimab in advanced cancers. Assay used: immunoSEQ multiplex PCR; TCRdb lists only in-frame clones, some missing. Here the sample spans around 53,000 clones, over 90% being singletons. General study findings and limits: Among the least clonally expanded were partial responders at 0.1-3.0 mg/kg.

The clonotype comes from an adult with an advanced solid tumor such as melanoma, head and neck, liver or kidney cancer. This sample comprised CD4+ or CD8+ T cells sorted from blood, obtained in a trial of the OX40 agonist ivuxolimab. V usage is TRBV28 and J usage is TRBJ1-1; no clear D gene. The CDR3 loop is CASSFQTALLNTEAFF. The DNA for the CDR3 is TGTGCCAGCAGTTTTCAGACGGCTCTACTGAACACTGAAGCTTTCTTT.